The clone carrying this T cell receptor beta chain was seen repeatedly, ten times or more. Its matching antigen is unknown. TCR alpha and TCR beta cDNA libraries carrying sample barcodes and UMIs were produced by 5'RACE using constant-segment primers. In TCRdb, the 5' RACE reads were re-called with MiXCR into one record per CDR3 protein. The data hold some 440,000 distinct CDR3 sequences, with approximately 23% observed a single time. This specimen belongs to a study of T-cell memory formation after mild COVID-19. About the study: Most TCR clusters belonged to a single donor.

Trimming pared 2 bases from V and 3 bases from J, leaving 18 bases between. The CDR3 extends over 17 amino acids. CDR1 is SEHNR, CDR2 FQNEAQ, per germline (reference sequence). Study-level points and caveats: Clones contracting over day 15 to 85 were CD4/CD8 balanced, with later expanders leaning CD4+. Pre-infection memory held some responding clones, suggesting pre-existing cross-reactive T cells responded.

Material for sequencing was PBMCs or a T cell subset sorted from them (not recorded which). The chain recombines TRBV7-9 with TRBJ2-3; D may be TRBD1 (6 bases). The TCR sequence derives from an adult woman who had mild COVID-19 (a few samples of this study predate the infection). Cell type and time point are not known. The CDR3 DNA sequence: TGTGCCAGCAGCTTAAAGGCACGGCAGGGGCGGACAGATACGCAGTATTTT. As protein: CASSLKARQGRTDTQYF.